Following are 13 T cell receptor beta chains from one sample sequenced in a study of breast tumors, draining lymph nodes, adjacent tissues. Axillary draining lymph nodes of breast cancer patients supplied the node samples. TCRdb re-called the multiplex PCR reads through MiXCR, storing one row per CDR3 protein. Of some 250,000 distinct CDR3 sequences listed, roughly a third were seen once; the top ten hold approximately 3.6%. Material for sequencing was axillary lymph node tissue. Receptor source: a female donor with breast cancer. Some clones in this sample may be carry-over from other donors' samples.

This clonotype has more than one count but fewer than ten. J is TRBJ1-5 and V is TRBV6-1; D is unresolved. V was shortened by 5 bases and J by 0 bases, with 11 bases between the two germline ends. Per germline, CDR1 MNHNS and CDR2 SASEGT. The CDR3 has 15 residues. In nucleotides, the CDR3 is TGTGCCAGCAGTCGGACGGACTCTAGCAATCAGCCCCAGCATTTT. It encodes CASSRTDSSNQPQHF.

This clonotype was counted ten times or more. The CDR3 DNA is TGTGCCAGCAGCCAGATGGGACAGGCCGGTGAGACCCAGTACTTC. It codes for CASSQMGQAGETQYF. The V call is TRBV11-2, the J call TRBJ2-5, with 8 bases lining up with TRBD1. The CDR3 covers 15 residues. Germline lookup yields CDR1 SGHAT and CDR2 FQNNGV. J lost 5 bases, V lost 5 bases, and 10 bases had no gene match.

A single count supports this clonotype. Just one base apart from a much larger clone, this may be a read error. CDR3: CASSYTSGSYNEQFF. The DNA for the CDR3 is TGTGCCAGCAGCTACACTAGCGGGAGTTACAATGAGCAGTTCTTC. The chain has TRBV11-2 and TRBJ2-1; 11 nucleotides line up with TRBD2. The germline V gene has CDR1 SGHAT and CDR2 FQNNGV. V shed 4 bases, J shed 4 bases, and the junction held 3 bases outside the gene matches. This CDR3 contains 15 residues.

This clonotype was seen repeatedly, ten times or more. Germline is not matched at one junction end, which may reflect a read error. V usage is TRBV7-3 and J usage is TRBJ2-5; 10 nucleotides match TRBD2. This CDR3 is 17 amino acids long. In germline, CDR1 is SGHTA, CDR2 FQGTGA. This chain's CDR3 is CASSLSSGGPMPEPQYF. As DNA, the CDR3 is TGTGCCAGCAGCTTAAGTAGCGGGGGGCCGATGCCAGAGCCCCAGTACTTC.

V and J are TRBV18 and TRBJ2-1, with TRBD2 matching over 9 bases. Trimming at V came to 6 bases and at J to 5 bases, leaving 17 bases not matched to a gene. Germline values: CDR1 KGHSH, CDR2 LQKENI. The CDR3 covers 18 residues. The CDR3 is CASSPGYLSGSTDNEQFF. The CDR3 DNA reads as TGTGCCAGCTCCCCTGGGTACCTTAGCGGGAGCACGGACAATGAGCAGTTCTTC.

Comment on this clonotype: The CDR3 does not close with the conserved phenylalanine or tryptophan, likely indicating a read error. The DNA is omitted, as the CDR3 cannot be located on it reliably, and the CDR3 follows TCRdb's listing. This chain uses TRBV2 with TRBJ2-5; whether TRBD1, the table's D call, matches the DNA was not checked. The CDR3 spans 8 residues, counting both ends. Germline V gives CDR1 SNHLY, CDR2 FYNNEI. CDR3 in amino acids: CASRDRGS.

Comments on this clonotype: With a much larger clone just one base away, this may be a read error. The chain is built from TRBV4-3 and TRBJ2-1; D tentatively fits TRBD1 or TRBD2 (5 bases each). The CDR3 sequence is 15 residues long. Germline V gene sequence: CDR1 LGHNA, CDR2 YSLEER. CDR3: CTSSQDRGAFSMEFF. CDR3 DNA sequence: TGCACCAGCAGCCAAGATAGAGGGGCGTTTTCGATGGAGTTCTTC.

This clonotype was found a few times. The genes are TRBV6-5 and TRBJ1-6; weak D call: TRBD1 (5 bases). The V end lost 6 bases, the J end lost 4 bases, and 13 bases lay between the germline ends. CDR1 and CDR2 (germline): MNHEY, SVGAGI. The length of the CDR3 is 15 residues. The CDR3 spells CASSHRDAYNSPLHF. CDR3 nucleotide sequence: TGTGCCAGCAGCCACCGGGACGCTTATAATTCACCCCTCCACTTT.

This clonotype was seen a single time. The CDR3 region is CAIQGGNTIYF. The DNA for the CDR3 is TGTGCCATCCAAGGGGGAAACACCATATATTTT. The rearrangement links TRBV10-3 to TRBJ1-3; no reliable D call. CDR3 length: 11 amino acids. V was trimmed by 8 bases and J by 4 bases, leaving 6 bases between them. The germline V gene has CDR1 ENHRY and CDR2 SYGVKD.

The table lists this clonotype with many counts. The chain links TRBV9 to TRBJ2-2; 8 positions match TRBD1. The J segment lost 6 bases and the V segment lost 0 bases, leaving 7 bases of the junction unmatched. CDR3 length: 16 amino acids. Germline CDR1 SGDLS, CDR2 YYNGEE. The CDR3 region is CASSVGPGGNSGELFF. For the CDR3, the DNA is TGTGCCAGCAGCGTAGGGCCAGGGGGCAACTCCGGGGAGCTGTTTTTT. The variable domain in full, completed from reference TRBV9 and TRBJ2-2, reads DSGVTQTPKHLITATGQRVTLRCSPRSGDLSVYWYQQSLDQGLQFLIQYYNGEERAKGNILERFSAQQFPDLHSELNLSSLELGDSALYFCASSVGPGGNSGELFFGEGSRLTVL.

This clonotype was recorded at least ten times. The chain has TRBV7-9 and TRBJ1-5; TRBD1 is a possible D gene (5 bases). The CDR3 totals 13 residues. Trimming took off 1 base at V and 6 bases at J, with 7 bases between the two ends. The V gene's germline CDR1 is SEHNR and CDR2 FQNEAQ (reference sequence). CDR3 region: CASSLEGIQPQHF. CDR3 sequence (DNA): TGTGCCAGCAGCTTAGAGGGGATTCAGCCCCAGCATTTT.

This clonotype came up many times. This may stem from a read error, because a much larger clone lies one nucleotide away. This chain joins TRBV5-8 and TRBJ2-6; the D is unclear. Germline lookup yields CDR1 SGHTS and CDR2 YDEGEE. The CDR3 consists of 14 residues. V was cut by 4 bases and J by 6 bases, with 11 bases left in between. CDR3 nucleotide sequence: TGTGCCAGCAGCCCTGATACTGCGGCCAACGTCCTGACTTTC. Translating gives CASSPDTAANVLTF.

This clonotype was seen ten or more times. The chain links TRBV7-2 to TRBJ1-4; D gene ambiguous. Trimming pared 5 bases from V and 7 bases from J, leaving 8 bases between. CDR3 length: 12 residues. CDR1 SGHTA and CDR2 FQGNSA come from the germline V gene. The CDR3 region has the DNA TGTGCCAGCAGCGAAGGGAGTGAAAAACTGTTTTTT. Protein sequence: CASSEGSEKLFF.